The 24 T cell receptor beta chains given below trace back to one sample, sequenced in a study of chemoradiotherapy in HPV16-positive cancers. Sequencing was performed with immunoSEQ multiplex PCR; in TCRdb, only in-frame clones are kept and a portion is missing. The data contain about 8,600 clones, just over 70% of them singletons. This sample was taken from a patient who underwent chemoradiotherapy. Receptors were obtained from a human donor with HPV-associated anogenital cancer.

In its sample, this clone is medium-sized. This sequence joins TRBV6-5 and TRBJ1-1, with a tentative D call TRBD1 (5 bases). The V end lost 2 bases, the J end lost 0 bases, and 10 bases lay between the germline ends. CDR3 size: 15 residues. Germline assignment: CDR1 MNHEY and CDR2 SVGAGI. Here the CDR3 reads CASSYEGLMNTEAFF. As DNA, the CDR3 is TGTGCCAGCAGTTACGAGGGGTTAATGAACACTGAAGCTTTCTTT.

The rearrangement uses TRBV5-1 and TRBJ2-7; possibly TRBD1 for D (5 bases). V was cut by 3 bases and J by 0 bases, with 10 bases left in between. CDR3 length: 14 residues. CDR1 SGHRS and CDR2 YFSETQ come from the germline V gene. CDR3 sequence (DNA): TGCGCCAGCAGCTCTCGGACAAGCTCCTACGAGCAGTACTTC. Protein sequence: CASSSRTSSYEQYF. Full variable domain (missing parts from reference TRBV5-1 and TRBJ2-7): KAGVTQTPRYLIKTRGQQVTLSCSPISGHRSVSWYQQTPGQGLQFLFEYFSETQRNKGNFPGRFSGRQFSNSRSEMNVSTLELGDSALYLCASSSRTSSYEQYFGPGTRLTVT.

The chain is built from TRBV11-2 and TRBJ2-3, with unresolved D. Germline V gene data show CDR1 as SGHAT and CDR2 as FQNNGV. The CDR3 consists of 15 residues. The ends were cut back, 5 bases at V and 4 bases at J, with 16 bases in the middle. In DNA, the CDR3 is TGTGCCAGCAGCATTGGACGGTCCAAGGCAGATACGCAGTATTTT. It codes for CASSIGRSKADTQYF.

In this sample, this clone turned up once. The chain couples TRBV27 to TRBJ2-2, with D unresolved. Germline V gene lookup returns CDR1 MNHEY and CDR2 SMNVEV (reference sequence). The CDR3 totals 14 residues. Trimming pared 6 bases from V and 0 bases from J, leaving 8 bases between. CDR3: CASRDATNTGELFF. For the CDR3, the DNA is TGTGCCAGCAGGGACGCTACGAACACCGGGGAGCTGTTTTTT.

This clone has more than one count but fewer than ten. This chain links TRBV28 with TRBJ1-6; 12 bases agree with TRBD1. V lost 8 bases, J lost 9 bases, and 8 bases stayed unmatched. CDR3 length equals 15 residues. CDR1 MDHEN and CDR2 SYDVKM come from the germline V gene. CDR3 loop: CASLGGTGGLSPLHF. The CDR3 coding sequence is TGTGCCAGCCTCGGGGGGACAGGGGGCCTTTCACCCCTCCACTTT.

This rearrangement joins TRBV6-5 to TRBJ2-7; the D is unclear. In germline, CDR1 is MNHEY, CDR2 SVGAGI. This CDR3 is built from 12 residues. The V end was cut by 4 bases, the J end by 5 bases, with 9 bases between. CDR3 amino acids: CASSSTNHEQYF. As DNA, the CDR3 is TGTGCCAGCAGTTCCACGAACCACGAGCAGTACTTC.

This chain links TRBV5-6 with TRBJ2-7; unclear D gene. V dropped 1 base and J dropped 5 bases, with 10 bases sitting between them. The CDR3 is 13 amino acids. Looked up from germline, CDR1 is SGHDT and CDR2 is YYEEEE. The CDR3 sequence is CASSLKGVDEQYF. In DNA, the CDR3 is TGTGCCAGCAGCTTGAAAGGCGTCGACGAGCAGTACTTC.

This chain links TRBV5-6 with TRBJ2-7; D remains ambiguous. V was clipped by 0 bases and J by 3 bases, with 7 bases between them. Germline V gene data show CDR1 as SGHDT and CDR2 as YYEEEE. CDR3 length: 13 amino acids. The DNA of the CDR3 is TGTGCCAGCAGCTTGGGGGCAGTCTACGAGCAGTACTTC. Amino acids: CASSLGAVYEQYF. The variable domain in full, with the rest retrieved from reference TRBV5-6 and TRBJ2-7, is DAGVTQSPTHLIKTRGQQVTLRCSPKSGHDTVSWYQQALGQGPQFIFQYYEEEERQRGNFPDRFSGHQFPNYSSELNVNALLLGDSALYLCASSLGAVYEQYFGPGTRLTVT.

In the case of this clone: Its ends do not fully match the called genes, so a read error is possible. V and J are TRBV7-6 and TRBJ1-5; 11 bases align to TRBD1. The CDR3 extends over 16 amino acids. CDR1 and CDR2 from the germline V gene are SGHVS and FNYEAQ. CDR3 region: CASSLVGQGANRPQHF. CDR3 DNA: TGTGCCAGCAGCTTAGTAGGACAGGGGGCGAATCGGCCCCAGCATTTT.

This clone was recorded a few times. In nucleotides, the CDR3 is TGTGCCAGCACCAATAATTCACCCCTCCACTTT. It translates to CASTNNSPLHF. The chain has TRBV16 and TRBJ1-6, with D hard to call. CDR1 KGHSY and CDR2 FQNENV come from the germline V gene. Trimming removed 7 bases at V and 5 bases at J, with 3 bases between. The CDR3 runs to 11 residues.

In this sample, this clone turned up once. The rearrangement links TRBV20-1 to TRBJ1-1, with a possible D match to TRBD1 (5 bases). CDR1 is DFQATT, CDR2 SNEGSKA, per germline (reference sequence). The CDR3 consists of 10 residues. The germline V and J ends were trimmed by 6 bases and 8 bases, with 10 bases remaining between them. CDR3 in amino acids: CSARRGEAFF. The CDR3 DNA is TGCAGTGCCCGCCGGGGGGAAGCTTTCTTT.

The chain couples TRBV4-2 to TRBJ1-6; D is unresolved. V lost 0 bases to trimming and J lost 1 base, with 7 bases between them. The CDR3 has 16 residues. CDR1 is LGHNA and CDR2 is YNFKEQ in the germline V gene. The CDR3 loop is CASSQEGRSYNSPLHF. The CDR3 coding sequence is TGTGCCAGCAGCCAAGAAGGGAGATCCTATAATTCACCCCTCCACTTT.

The gene calls are TRBV6-6 and TRBJ2-4, with D hard to call. CDR3 length: 15 residues. Germline-derived CDR1 and CDR2 are MNHNY and SVGAGI (reference sequence). The ends were cut back, 1 base at V and 1 base at J, with 8 bases in the middle. The CDR3 DNA sequence: TGTGCCAGCAGTTACTGGCATGCGGCCAAAAACATTCAGTACTTC. Translation: CASSYWHAAKNIQYF.

This clone was seen more than once but under ten times. The chain recombines TRBV19 with TRBJ1-5; D gene uncertain. Germline V gene data show CDR1 as LNHDA and CDR2 as SQIVND (reference sequence). There are 17 residues in the CDR3. Trimming stripped 0 bases from V and 0 bases from J, with 12 bases between. CDR3 sequence (DNA): TGTGCCAGTAGTATAGACGGCGGTTTGTATAGCAATCAGCCCCAGCATTTT. Translated: CASSIDGGLYSNQPQHF.

This clone showed up just a few times. The rearrangement joins TRBV7-6 to TRBJ1-2, with D possibly matching TRBD1 (6 bases). The germline gives CDR1 SGHVS, CDR2 FNYEAQ. The CDR3 length is 13 residues. The V gene lost 3 bases and the J gene lost 5 bases, with 10 bases spanning the gap. CDR3 sequence reads: CASSFAGEYGYTF. The CDR3 region has the DNA TGTGCCAGCAGCTTCGCAGGGGAATATGGCTACACCTTC. Full variable domain (outside the CDR3, taken from reference TRBV7-6 and TRBJ1-2): GAGVSQSPRYKVTKRGQDVALRCDPISGHVSLYWYRQALGQGPEFLTYFNYEAQQDKSGLPNDRFSAERPEGSISTLTIQRTEQRDSAMYRCASSFAGEYGYTFGSGTRLTVV.

V and J are TRBV30 and TRBJ1-1; D ambiguous. Deletions cut 0 bases from V and 3 bases from J, with 8 bases between. CDR1 GTSNPN and CDR2 SVGIG come from the germline V gene (reference sequence). The CDR3 is 13 residues long. The CDR3 coding sequence is TGTGCCTGGAGTGTAGGGCAGTACACTGAAGCTTTCTTT. This gives the protein CAWSVGQYTEAFF. Full variable domain (missing parts from reference TRBV30 and TRBJ1-1): SQTIHQWPATLVQPVGSPLSLECTVEGTSNPNLYWYRQAAGRGLQLLFYSVGIGQISSEVPQNLSASRPQDRQFILSSKKLLLSDSGFYLCAWSVGQYTEAFFGQGTRLTVV.

The V gene is TRBV19, the J gene TRBJ2-1; tentatively, D is TRBD2 (7 bases). Trimming pared 5 bases from V and 1 base from J, leaving 12 bases between. The CDR3 has 15 residues. CDR1 is LNHDA, CDR2 SQIVND, per germline (reference sequence). The CDR3 nucleotides read TGTGCCAGTAGTGAGGGGGGGACTTCCTACAATGAGCAGTTCTTC. It specifies CASSEGGTSYNEQFF.

The CDR3 nucleotides read TGTGCCAGCAGCCAAGGCCTACGGGGTCCCCGGGATGAGACCCAGTACTTC. Protein sequence: CASSQGLRGPRDETQYF. The gene calls are TRBV14 and TRBJ2-5, with TRBD2 as a possible D gene (5 bases). CDR3 length: 17 amino acids. CDR1 SGHDN and CDR2 FVKESK come from the germline V gene. With 1 base removed from V and 5 bases from J, the gap between germline ends came to 20 bases.

This chain links TRBV7-3 with TRBJ1-1, with TRBD1 matching over 7 bases. This CDR3 region has 16 residues. V shed 3 bases and J 2 bases; nucleotides not matched to a gene: 9. CDR1 and CDR2 from the germline V gene are SGHTA and FQGTGA. The CDR3 region is CASSFGLGTVNTEAFF. DNA for the CDR3: TGTGCCAGCAGCTTTGGGCTGGGGACAGTTAACACTGAAGCTTTCTTT.

V gene TRBV5-5 combines with J gene TRBJ1-2; TRBD1 might be the D (6 bases). Germline V gene sequence: CDR1 SGHKS, CDR2 YYEKEE (reference sequence). V dropped 4 bases and J dropped 2 bases, with 15 bases sitting between them. The CDR3 is made up of 15 amino acids. CDR3 sequence (DNA): TGTGCCAGCAGCCCCAAGAAAGGGGGAAACTATGGCTACACCTTC. Translating it yields CASSPKKGGNYGYTF.

This clone has just a few counts. This sequence joins TRBV5-1 and TRBJ2-5; 8 nucleotides line up with TRBD1. This CDR3 is built from 15 residues. The V segment lost 0 bases and the J segment 4 bases; nucleotides outside the gene matches: 5. Germline CDR1 and CDR2: SGHRS and YFSETQ. Here the CDR3 DNA reads TGCGCCAGCAGCTTGGGGACAGGGCAAGGAGAGACCCAGTACTTC. This gives the protein CASSLGTGQGETQYF.

The genes are TRBV19 and TRBJ2-1, with TRBD2 matching 15 bases. Germline V gene sequence: CDR1 LNHDA, CDR2 SQIVND (reference sequence). This CDR3 comprises 19 residues. V trimming: 6 bases; J trimming: 4 bases; junction bases outside the gene matches: 13. In DNA, the CDR3 is TGTGCCAGTAGCCCATCCCCGGGACTAGCGGGGGGATCTTACAATGAGCAGTTCTTC. This codes for CASSPSPGLAGGSYNEQFF.

The rearrangement joins TRBV27 to TRBJ1-1, with D hard to call. The germline gives CDR1 MNHEY, CDR2 SMNVEV (reference sequence). Trimming stripped 5 bases from V and 1 base from J, with 8 bases between. The CDR3 is 13 amino acids. The chain's CDR3 is CASSLRENTEAFF. CDR3 nucleotides: TGTGCCAGCAGTCTGAGAGAGAACACTGAAGCTTTCTTT.

The chain combines TRBV30 with TRBJ1-2; maybe TRBD1 (5 bases). The CDR3 loop spans 13 amino acids. Germline assignment: CDR1 GTSNPN and CDR2 SVGIG (reference sequence). With 0 bases removed from V and 5 bases from J, the gap between germline ends came to 10 bases. The DNA for the CDR3 is TGTGCCTGGAGTGTGACCGACAGATATGGCTACACCTTC. Its translation: CAWSVTDRYGYTF.